One and the same sample provided the 20 T cell receptor beta chains below, sequenced in a study of identical twins. TCRdb reprocessed the 5' RACE reads with MiXCR, giving one entry per CDR3 protein. The sample records about 1.7 million distinct CDR3 sequences, more than 30% being singletons. Sequenced sample: cord blood. The receptors shown here come from a newborn girl in good health.

This CDR3 reads CASSYGQGARYEQYF. The CDR3 coding sequence is TGTGCCAGCAGTTACGGACAGGGGGCCAGGTACGAGCAGTACTTC. The chain is built from TRBV28 and TRBJ2-7, with 11 bases matching TRBD1. The germline V gene encodes CDR1 MDHEN and CDR2 SYDVKM. The length of the CDR3 is 15 residues. V lost 4 bases, J lost 4 bases, and 6 bases stayed unmatched.

This clonotype was observed a handful of times. The chain recombines TRBV20-1 with TRBJ1-1; TRBD1 might be the D (5 bases). Trimming shortened V by 1 base and J by 3 bases, and 9 bases separated the two germline ends. From germline, CDR1 is DFQATT and CDR2 SNEGSKA (reference sequence). The CDR3 length is 13 residues. The CDR3 is CSARVHRHTEAFF. The CDR3 bases are TGCAGTGCTAGAGTTCACAGGCACACTGAAGCTTTCTTT.

This clonotype occurred a few times. The chain combines TRBV5-1 with TRBJ2-7, with 9 bases aligning to TRBD1. This CDR3 is built from 14 residues. Trimming cost V 5 bases and J 2 bases; bases outside gene matches: 5. Germline V lookup: CDR1 SGHRS, CDR2 YFSETQ. The CDR3 DNA is TGCGCCAGCAGGATGGGGACAGGGACCTACGAGCAGTACTTC. Translated: CASRMGTGTYEQYF.

In nucleotides, the CDR3 is TGCAGTGCTAGAGTTAGACTAGCAGGGACAGATACGCAGTATTTT. It codes for CSARVRLAGTDTQYF. V is TRBV20-1 and J is TRBJ2-3, with 7 bases identical to TRBD2. Unmatched junction bases numbered 7, after V lost 1 base and J lost 3 bases. CDR1 is DFQATT and CDR2 is SNEGSKA in the germline V gene (reference sequence). The CDR3 covers 15 residues.

The CDR3 coding sequence is TGTGCCAGCAGTTACGGGACAGGGACTGAAAAACTGTTTTTT. The encoded protein is CASSYGTGTEKLFF. V and J are TRBV6-9 and TRBJ1-4, with 9 nucleotides matching TRBD1. After removal of 3 bases from V and 7 bases from J, the junction contained 3 bases not matched to a gene. This CDR3 has 14 residues. Germline V gives CDR1 MNHGY, CDR2 SVAAGI.

V gene TRBV3-1 combines with J gene TRBJ2-5, with D perhaps assigned TRBD1 or TRBD2 (5 bases each). Deletions cut 2 bases from V and 4 bases from J, with 20 bases between. Germline V gives CDR1 LGHDT, CDR2 YNNKEL (reference sequence). CDR3 length: 17 amino acids. The CDR3 DNA sequence: TGTGCCAGCAGCCAATTTTACGGCAGGGAAGGGAGAGAGACCCAGTACTTC. The encoded protein is CASSQFYGREGRETQYF.

This clonotype was seen a few times. The V gene is TRBV29-1, the J gene TRBJ2-1, with TRBD2 as a possible D gene (6 bases). CDR3 length: 18 residues. In germline, CDR1 is SQVTM, CDR2 ANQGSEA. The V gene lost 1 base and the J gene lost 0 bases, with 19 bases spanning the gap. CDR3 DNA sequence: TGCAGCGTTGAAGGTACGGGCGGACCGGGAGCCTCCTACAATGAGCAGTTCTTC. Amino acids: CSVEGTGGPGASYNEQFF.

There are a few counts of this clonotype. The V and J genes are TRBV6-1 and TRBJ2-3, with a possible D match to TRBD1 (7 bases). The germline CDR1 and CDR2 sequences are MNHNS and SASEGT. This CDR3 has 15 residues. V was cut by 3 bases and J by 1 base, with 11 bases left in between. The CDR3 DNA follows: TGTGCCAGCAGTGACAGGGGGGCCCGCACAGATACGCAGTATTTT. Encoded protein: CASSDRGARTDTQYF.

This clonotype has more than one count but fewer than ten. The chain has TRBV20-1 and TRBJ2-7; D is perhaps TRBD1 (6 bases). Trimming took off 3 bases at V and 3 bases at J, with 15 bases between the two ends. The CDR3 consists of 14 residues. CDR1 is DFQATT, CDR2 SNEGSKA, per germline (reference sequence). CDR3 amino acids: CSASPGTMNYEQYF. DNA for the CDR3: TGCAGTGCTAGTCCCGGGACAATGAACTACGAGCAGTACTTC.

This sequence joins TRBV29-1 and TRBJ2-1; 7 positions match TRBD2. The CDR3 has 13 amino acids. Losses at the gene ends were 7 bases for V and 3 bases for J; bases not matched to a gene: 6. The germline gives CDR1 SQVTM, CDR2 ANQGSEA. CDR3 in DNA: TGCAGCGCCCTAGCGGCCCGCTACAATGAGCAGTTCTTC. It translates to CSALAARYNEQFF.

This clonotype appeared a few times. V gene TRBV20-1 combines with J gene TRBJ2-1; 11 bases line up with TRBD2. The trim removed 6 bases at V and 3 bases at J, leaving 4 bases unmatched. Germline V lookup: CDR1 DFQATT, CDR2 SNEGSKA (reference sequence). This CDR3 contains 14 residues. This chain's CDR3 is CSATSGTGYNEQFF. CDR3 nucleotides: TGCAGTGCGACTAGCGGGACAGGCTACAATGAGCAGTTCTTC.

This clonotype was seen a few times. The chain couples TRBV24-1 to TRBJ2-3; D is ambiguous. In germline, CDR1 is KGHDR, CDR2 SFDVKD. The CDR3 has 13 residues. V was cut by 7 bases and J by 0 bases, with 7 bases left in between. Here the CDR3 reads CATRRSSTDTQYF. The CDR3 coding sequence is TGTGCCACCAGGAGGTCTAGCACAGATACGCAGTATTTT.

The chain's CDR3 is CASSLLAQLAGFNEQYF. DNA of the CDR3: TGTGCCAGCAGTCTTCTCGCACAACTAGCGGGGTTTAATGAGCAGTACTTC. The chain is built from TRBV27 and TRBJ2-5; 10 bases match TRBD2. There are 17 residues in the CDR3. Germline CDR1 is MNHEY and CDR2 is SMNVEV (reference sequence). J lost 11 bases, V lost 5 bases, and 20 bases had no gene match.

The rearrangement uses TRBV2 and TRBJ2-3; D might be TRBD1 or TRBD2, each matching 5 bases. Deletions cut 9 bases from V and 2 bases from J, with 9 bases between. This CDR3 spans 12 amino acids. From germline, CDR1 is SNHLY and CDR2 FYNNEI. CDR3 sequence: CASGGITDTQYF. In nucleotides, the CDR3 is TGTGCCAGTGGGGGTATCACAGATACGCAGTATTTT. Full variable domain (outside the CDR3, taken from reference TRBV2 and TRBJ2-3): EPEVTQTPSHQVTQMGQEVILRCVPISNHLYFYWYRQILGQKVEFLVSFYNNEISEKSEIFDDQFSVERPDGSNFTLKIRSTKLEDSAMYFCASGGITDTQYFGPGTRLTVL.

In this sample, this clonotype turned up a few times. This sequence joins TRBV24-1 and TRBJ2-3; tentative D call: TRBD2 (6 bases). Germline lookup yields CDR1 KGHDR and CDR2 SFDVKD. Deletions cut 1 base from V and 3 bases from J, with 7 bases between. This CDR3 contains 14 residues. The CDR3 nucleotides read TGTGCCACCAGTGATTTCGGGGGAACAGATACGCAGTATTTT. The encoded protein is CATSDFGGTDTQYF.

This clonotype came up once. V usage is TRBV20-1 and J usage is TRBJ2-4; the D gene is possibly TRBD2 (6 bases). The end of the DNA is better explained by TRBJ2-5, so the J call may be wrong. This CDR3 region has 14 residues. Germline V CDR1 and CDR2: DFQATT, SNEGSKA (reference sequence). CDR3 in DNA: TGCAGTGCTCGACTAGGCGGGCAGAAAGGGACCCAGTACTTC. This codes for CSARLGGQKGTQYF.

This chain links TRBV9 with TRBJ2-1; 12 bases agree with TRBD2. Germline V gives CDR1 SGDLS, CDR2 YYNGEE. Losses at the gene ends were 2 bases for V and 8 bases for J; bases not matched to a gene: 5. The CDR3 covers 15 residues. CDR3 amino acids: CASSVGLAGWDEQFF. CDR3 DNA: TGTGCCAGCAGCGTCGGACTAGCGGGATGGGATGAGCAGTTCTTC.

The rearrangement joins TRBV29-1 to TRBJ2-7, with TRBD1 matching over 7 bases. There are 12 residues in the CDR3. J lost 1 base, V lost 8 bases, and 5 bases had no gene match. Germline V gene lookup returns CDR1 SQVTM and CDR2 ANQGSEA. DNA for the CDR3: TGCAGCTTCCGACAGGGATCCTACGAGCAGTACTTC. Protein product: CSFRQGSYEQYF.

The chain combines TRBV2 with TRBJ2-7, with TRBD1 matching over 7 bases. CDR1 is SNHLY and CDR2 is FYNNEI in the germline V gene. After removal of 6 bases from V and 0 bases from J, the junction contained 14 bases not matched to a gene. This CDR3 comprises 17 residues. As DNA, the CDR3 is TGTGCCAGCAGACAAAGGGCTACAGGGGAACCCTCCTACGAGCAGTACTTC. Translated: CASRQRATGEPSYEQYF.

This clonotype was detected a few times. The V gene is TRBV11-3, the J gene TRBJ2-7; a possible D gene is TRBD2 (6 bases). Germline V CDR1 and CDR2: SGHNT, YENEEA. V lost 3 bases and J lost 6, with 9 bases in between. CDR3 length: 12 residues. The CDR3 DNA reads as TGTGCCAGCAGCTTTTTCGGGGGCGAGCAGTACTTC. Encoded protein: CASSFFGGEQYF.